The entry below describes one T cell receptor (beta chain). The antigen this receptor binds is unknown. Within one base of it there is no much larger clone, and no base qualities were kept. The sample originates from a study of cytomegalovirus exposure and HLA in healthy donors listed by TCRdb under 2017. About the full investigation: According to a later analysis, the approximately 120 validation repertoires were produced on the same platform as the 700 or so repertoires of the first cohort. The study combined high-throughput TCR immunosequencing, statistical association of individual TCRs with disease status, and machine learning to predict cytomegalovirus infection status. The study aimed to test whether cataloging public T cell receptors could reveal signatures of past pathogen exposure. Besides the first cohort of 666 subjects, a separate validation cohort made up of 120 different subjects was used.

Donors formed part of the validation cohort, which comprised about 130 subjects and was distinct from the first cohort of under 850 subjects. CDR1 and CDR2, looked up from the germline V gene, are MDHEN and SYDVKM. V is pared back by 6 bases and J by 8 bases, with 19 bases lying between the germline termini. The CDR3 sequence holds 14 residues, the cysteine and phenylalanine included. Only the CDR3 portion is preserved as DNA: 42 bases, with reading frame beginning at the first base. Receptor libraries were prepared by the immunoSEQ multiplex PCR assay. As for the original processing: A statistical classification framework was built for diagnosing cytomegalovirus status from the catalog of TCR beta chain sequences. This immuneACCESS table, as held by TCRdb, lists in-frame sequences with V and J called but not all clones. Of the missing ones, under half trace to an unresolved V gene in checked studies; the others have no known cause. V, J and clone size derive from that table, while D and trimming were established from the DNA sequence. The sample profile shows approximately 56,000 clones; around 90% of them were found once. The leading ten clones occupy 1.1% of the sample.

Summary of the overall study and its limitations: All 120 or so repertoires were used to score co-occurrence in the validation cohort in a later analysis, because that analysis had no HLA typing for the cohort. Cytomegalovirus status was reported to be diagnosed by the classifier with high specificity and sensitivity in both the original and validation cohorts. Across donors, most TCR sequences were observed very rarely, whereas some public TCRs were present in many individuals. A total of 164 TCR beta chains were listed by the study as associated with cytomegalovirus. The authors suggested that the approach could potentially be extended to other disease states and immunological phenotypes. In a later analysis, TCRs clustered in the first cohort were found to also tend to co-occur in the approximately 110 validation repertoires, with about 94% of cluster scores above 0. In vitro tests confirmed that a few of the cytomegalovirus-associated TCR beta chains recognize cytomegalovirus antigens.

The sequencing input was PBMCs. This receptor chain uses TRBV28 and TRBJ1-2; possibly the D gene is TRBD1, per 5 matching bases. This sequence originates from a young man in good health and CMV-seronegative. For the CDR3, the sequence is CASSDPWGTEGYTF. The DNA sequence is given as TGTGCCAGCAGCGACCCATGGGGGACTGAGGGCTACACCTTC.